This is a list of T cell receptor beta chains from one sample in a study of blood T cell repertoires in COVID-19. Sequencing used immunoSEQ multiplex PCR; TCRdb keeps in-frame clones, though not all of them. The sample consists of fewer than 50,000 clones, around three quarters of them appearing once. The specimen sequenced was peripheral blood. Receptor source: an elderly man with acute or convalescent COVID-19. CDR3s include the opening cysteine and the closing phenylalanine or tryptophan. The D gene is left open where the match is weak. Expanded clones are given a class, and other clones once, few, many or no size at all.

J gene	V gene	clone size	D gene	CDR3 DNA	CDR3 protein
TRBJ1-1	TRBV13	NA	TRBD1	TGTGCCAGCAGCTGGACTACAGGGGGCACGGACACTGAAGCTTTCTTT	CASSWTTGGTDTEAFF
TRBJ2-1	TRBV9	NA	TRBD2	TGTGCCAGCAGCCCGACTAGCGGGAGCTACAATGAGCAGTTCTTC	CASSPTSGSYNEQFF
TRBJ1-1	TRBV30	once	NA	TGTGCCTGGATCCGGGACATGGGAAACACTGAAGCTTTCTTT	CAWIRDMGNTEAFF
TRBJ2-3	TRBV7-2	NA	NA	TGTGCCAGCAGCGTGGACTACACAGATACGCAGTATTTT	CASSVDYTDTQYF
TRBJ2-1	TRBV19	NA	NA	TGTGCCAGTAGTATAGTGAAGGGGGGGTACGACAATGAGCAGTTCTTC	CASSIVKGGYDNEQFF
TRBJ2-2	TRBV28	NA	NA	TGTGCCAGCAGTCCCCCAGGGACCGGGGAGCTGTTTTTT	CASSPPGTGELFF
TRBJ2-5	TRBV2	NA	NA	TGTGCCAGCAGTGAGGCCTTTCTCCAAGAGACCCAGTACTTC	CASSEAFLQETQYF
TRBJ2-3	TRBV19	NA	TRBD2	TGTGCCAGTAACGTAGCGGGAGGGACGGATACGCAGTATTTT	CASNVAGGTDTQYF
TRBJ1-1	TRBV12-3/TRBV12-4	medium-sized	NA	TGTGCCAGCAGTTTGGGGCCGAACACTGAAGCTTTCTTT	CASSLGPNTEAFF
TRBJ2-2	TRBV28	NA	TRBD2	TGTGCCAGCAGTTTGGCAGGGAGACTAGCGGAACGAGGGGAGCTGTTTTTT	CASSLAGRLAERGELFF